The T cell receptor beta chain under discussion was sequenced for a study of control samples from healthy donors and cancer patients. The ends were cut back, 1 base at V and 7 bases at J, with 7 bases in the middle. The CDR3 has 12 amino acids. CDR1 LGHNT and CDR2 FRNRAP come from the germline V gene. Assay used: immunoSEQ multiplex PCR; TCRdb lists only in-frame clones, some missing. The sample includes 150,000 to 200,000 clones, roughly 89% seen only once; the top ten take more than 1.3%. The receptor comes from a young woman in good health. Sequencing was performed on blood. V is TRBV12-5 and J is TRBJ1-1; D might be TRBD1 (5 bases). Here the CDR3 DNA reads TGTGCTAGTGGTTTGGGGGGCTTTGAAGCTTTCTTT. This codes for CASGLGGFEAFF.